This T cell receptor beta chain was captured in a study of shared clonotypes between healthy human individuals. The method was immunoSEQ multiplex PCR; TCRdb's version includes in-frame clones alone and lacks a portion of them. This sample has about 2.4 million clones, with around 90% found just once. On this clone itself: This sample includes further DNA sequences coding for the same CDR3.

J lost 2 bases, V lost 5 bases, and 3 bases had no gene match. The CDR3 has 13 residues. Germline V gene sequence: CDR1 MNHEY, CDR2 SVGAGI. This TCR was sampled from a man between 18 and 35 years old in good health. Source material: naive CD4+ T cells sorted from blood. Subset described: CD45RA+ positively selected. This rearrangement joins TRBV6-5 to TRBJ2-7; TRBD1 agrees at 7 bases. The CDR3 reads CASSPDRAYEQYF. In nucleotides, the CDR3 is TGTGCCAGCAGTCCTGACAGGGCCTACGAGCAGTACTTC.